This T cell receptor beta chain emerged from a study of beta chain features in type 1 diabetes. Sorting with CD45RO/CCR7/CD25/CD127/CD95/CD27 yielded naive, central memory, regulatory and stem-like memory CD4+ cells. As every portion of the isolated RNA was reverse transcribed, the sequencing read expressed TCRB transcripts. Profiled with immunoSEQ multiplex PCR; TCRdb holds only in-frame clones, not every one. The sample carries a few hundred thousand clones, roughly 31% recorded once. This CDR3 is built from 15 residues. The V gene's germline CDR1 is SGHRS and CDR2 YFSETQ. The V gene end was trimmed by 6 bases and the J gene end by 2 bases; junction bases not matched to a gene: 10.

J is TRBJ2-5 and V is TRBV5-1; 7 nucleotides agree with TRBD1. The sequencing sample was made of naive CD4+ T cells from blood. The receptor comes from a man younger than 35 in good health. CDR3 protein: CASIRGDRDQETQYF. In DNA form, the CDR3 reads TGCGCCAGCATCCGTGGTGACAGGGATCAAGAGACCCAGTACTTC.